The 4 T cell receptor beta chains below all came from one sample that was sequenced in a study of control samples from healthy donors and cancer patients. Some clones are missing from TCRdb's copy, which holds only in-frame ones; the method was immunoSEQ multiplex PCR. The table records under 60,000 clones, about 93% of them present only once. The sample comprised PBMCs. Receptors were obtained from a woman in her fifties or sixties with head and neck cancer.

This clone has just one count. The rearrangement joins TRBV5-5 to TRBJ2-5, with D tentatively TRBD1 (6 bases). The CDR3 is 15 residues long. V shed 2 bases and J shed 2 bases, with 13 bases lying between them. The V gene's germline CDR1 is SGHKS and CDR2 YYEKEE (reference sequence). DNA of the CDR3: TGTGCCAGCAGCTTCCAGGGGAAGGGTCAAGAGACCCAGTACTTC. Protein sequence: CASSFQGKGQETQYF.

This chain links TRBV19 with TRBJ1-3; D is perhaps TRBD1 (5 bases). V lost 4 bases, J lost 0 bases, and 19 bases lay in between. The CDR3 runs to 18 residues. The germline CDR1 and CDR2 sequences are LNHDA and SQIVND (reference sequence). The CDR3 loop reads CASSRSTDSYYSGNTIYF. CDR3 bases: TGTGCCAGTAGTAGGTCGACAGACAGCTACTACTCTGGAAACACCATATATTTT.

This chain uses TRBV7-9 with TRBJ2-3, with 10 bases fitting TRBD2. Germline-derived CDR1 and CDR2 are SEHNR and FQNEAQ (reference sequence). The junction had 10 bases not matched to a gene; V was cut back by 6 bases and J by 4 bases. The CDR3 totals 16 residues. The CDR3 coding sequence is TGTGCCAGCAGTTCAGTAGCGGGGGGCGAAGCAGATACGCAGTATTTT. It is translated as CASSSVAGGEADTQYF.

The V call is TRBV6-5, the J call TRBJ2-2, with 10 bases aligning to TRBD1. Germline-derived CDR1 and CDR2 are MNHEY and SVGAGI. The CDR3 runs to 15 residues. V shed 6 bases and J 3 bases; nucleotides not matched to a gene: 4. DNA of the CDR3: TGTGCCAGCAGAAGGGACAGGGGTTACACCGGGGAGCTGTTTTTT. This gives the protein CASRRDRGYTGELFF.